One and the same sample provided the 30 T cell receptor beta chains below, sequenced in a study of technical replicates of blood from a handful of donors. Clones were read by immunoSEQ multiplex PCR, and TCRdb kept only the in-frame ones, dropping some. The sample lists about 70,000 clones; approximately 84% were seen once. The sequenced material came from PBMCs. The receptors were sampled from a human donor in good health. Some clones in this sample may be carry-over from other donors' samples.

The chain links TRBV5-4 to TRBJ1-1; D is undetermined. The CDR3 is made up of 13 amino acids. The germline V and J ends were trimmed by 3 bases and 2 bases, with 8 bases remaining between them. CDR1 is SGHNT and CDR2 is YYREEE in the germline V gene (reference sequence). The CDR3 bases are TGTGCCAGCAGCTCTACAGAAAACACTGAAGCTTTCTTT. Translated: CASSSTENTEAFF.

The count of this clone is one. The rearrangement joins TRBV10-3 to TRBJ2-7; 10 bases are shared with TRBD1. Germline values: CDR1 ENHRY, CDR2 SYGVKD. After removal of 6 bases from V and 5 bases from J, the junction contained 4 bases not matched to a gene. The length of the CDR3 is 13 residues. The CDR3 sequence is CAISQTGGHEQYF. The CDR3 nucleotides read TGTGCCATCAGCCAGACAGGGGGCCACGAGCAGTACTTC.

V usage is TRBV18 and J usage is TRBJ2-7, with TRBD2 as a possible D gene (5 bases). Trimming took off 4 bases at V and 2 bases at J, with 12 bases between the two ends. CDR1 is KGHSH, CDR2 LQKENI, per germline. The CDR3 totals 14 residues. CDR3 loop: CASSRRSAAYEQYF. The DNA of the CDR3 is TGTGCCAGCTCACGCCGGTCAGCGGCCTACGAGCAGTACTTC.

V is TRBV29-1 and J is TRBJ1-2, with D possibly being TRBD1 (5 bases). CDR1 and CDR2 (germline): SQVTM, ANQGSEA. The CDR3 has 12 residues. V was clipped by 6 bases and J by 12 bases, with 20 bases between them. The CDR3 nucleotides are TGCAGCGTAGCCACCCCTCCAGGGTCCAACACCTTC. It codes for CSVATPPGSNTF.

Here the CDR3 reads CASSTLDRGDYGYTF. The DNA for the CDR3 is TGTGCCAGCAGCACCCTAGACAGGGGTGACTATGGCTACACCTTC. This chain links TRBV5-6 with TRBJ1-2; 8 bases fit TRBD1. The CDR3 is 15 residues long. Per germline, CDR1 SGHDT and CDR2 YYEEEE. V lost 4 bases to trimming and J lost 3 bases; unmatched junction nucleotides: 8.

The chain couples TRBV4-2 to TRBJ1-6; D gene unclear. The ends were cut back, 9 bases at V and 4 bases at J, with 7 bases in the middle. The length of the CDR3 is 12 residues. CDR1 is LGHNA and CDR2 is YNFKEQ in the germline V gene. Here the CDR3 reads CARAVYNSPLHF. The CDR3 DNA follows: TGTGCCAGAGCTGTGTATAATTCACCCCTCCACTTT.

V usage is TRBV4-1 and J usage is TRBJ2-7, with 8 positions matching TRBD1. This CDR3 spans 16 amino acids. Germline CDR1 reads MGHRA; CDR2 reads YSYEKL. V shed 4 bases, J shed 0 bases, and the junction held 8 bases outside the gene matches. The CDR3 DNA sequence: TGCGCCAGCAGCCCAGGACAGGGCTCTAGCTCCTACGAGCAGTACTTC. Protein product: CASSPGQGSSSYEQYF.

This sequence joins TRBV2 and TRBJ2-7; TRBD1 agrees at 7 bases. With V trimmed by 5 bases and J by 0 bases, 4 bases remained unmatched. CDR3 size: 14 residues. The germline CDR1 and CDR2 sequences are SNHLY and FYNNEI. CDR3 loop: CASSPGGFSYEQYF. CDR3 sequence (DNA): TGTGCCAGCAGTCCAGGGGGTTTCTCCTACGAGCAGTACTTC.

The chain links TRBV7-2 to TRBJ2-1, with 8 bases matching TRBD1. Trimming removed 3 bases from V and 8 bases from J; junction bases left unmatched: 3. This CDR3 has 13 residues. Germline lookup yields CDR1 SGHTA and CDR2 FQGNSA. The CDR3 DNA reads as TGTGCCAGCAGCTTGAACAGGGGGGATGAGCAGTTCTTC. It yields the protein CASSLNRGDEQFF.

The chain uses TRBV7-7 and TRBJ2-3, with D uncertain. The CDR3 consists of 14 residues. The germline CDR1 and CDR2 sequences are SSHAT and FNYEAQ (reference sequence). Trimming removed 3 bases at V and 1 base at J, with 8 bases between. CDR3 amino acids: CASSFSLGTDTQYF. The CDR3, as DNA: TGTGCCAGCAGCTTTTCCCTCGGCACAGATACGCAGTATTTT.

The chain uses TRBV7-9 and TRBJ2-5; no clear D gene. Trimming left V 4 bases short and J 2 bases short, with 11 bases between. The CDR3 is 14 amino acids. Germline loops: CDR1 SEHNR, CDR2 FQNEAQ (reference sequence). The CDR3 DNA follows: TGTGCCAGCAGCTCGGCGGCGGTACAAGAGACCCAGTACTTC. It encodes CASSSAAVQETQYF.

The V and J genes are TRBV4-3 and TRBJ1-1; TRBD1 might be the D (5 bases). The V and J ends lost 0 bases and 2 bases respectively, with 10 bases between them. The germline V gene encodes CDR1 LGHNA and CDR2 YSLEER. The CDR3 has 15 residues. The CDR3 sequence: CASSQDTGLNTEAFF. The CDR3 bases are TGCGCCAGCAGCCAAGACACAGGCTTAAACACTGAAGCTTTCTTT.

The chain uses TRBV6-5 and TRBJ2-4, with a tentative D call TRBD1 (6 bases). The CDR3 length is 14 residues. Per germline, CDR1 MNHEY and CDR2 SVGAGI. V was cut by 4 bases and J by 4 bases, with 11 bases left in between. The CDR3 region is CASSSWGPKNIQYF. The CDR3, as DNA: TGTGCCAGCAGTTCTTGGGGGCCAAAAAACATTCAGTACTTC.

The V gene is TRBV5-6, the J gene TRBJ2-7; 7 bases map to TRBD2. CDR1 and CDR2 from the germline V gene are SGHDT and YYEEEE. V was pared by 0 bases and J by 5 bases, with 2 bases of the junction left unmatched. There are 13 residues in the CDR3. Written as DNA, the CDR3 is TGTGCCAGCAGCTTGGCTAGCGGCCACGAGCAGTACTTC. This sequence encodes CASSLASGHEQYF.

This chain uses TRBV7-9 with TRBJ2-5; D is uncertain. The CDR3 runs to 13 residues. Germline values: CDR1 SEHNR, CDR2 FQNEAQ (reference sequence). V was shortened by 1 base and J by 6 bases, with 9 bases between the two germline ends. CDR3 loop: CASSLETSKTQYF. The CDR3 bases are TGTGCCAGCAGCTTAGAGACATCGAAGACCCAGTACTTC.

This chain connects TRBV4-3 to TRBJ2-5, with D maybe TRBD1 (5 bases). The J call could be wrong; TRBJ2-7 is a better fit for the DNA end. Germline V gene sequence: CDR1 LGHNA, CDR2 YSLEER. The CDR3 has 15 amino acids. CDR3 region: CASSQIQDTPYEQYF. Here the CDR3 DNA reads TGCGCCAGCAGCCAGATACAGGATACTCCCTACGAGCAGTACTTC.

The V call is TRBV4-2, the J call TRBJ2-1, with 7 nucleotides matching TRBD2. CDR1 and CDR2 from the germline V gene are LGHNA and YNFKEQ. The CDR3 runs to 15 residues. Trimming at V came to 4 bases and at J to 5 bases, leaving 8 bases not matched to a gene. This CDR3 is CASSPAAGVNNEQFF. The CDR3, as DNA: TGTGCCAGCAGCCCCGCCGCGGGGGTAAACAATGAGCAGTTCTTC.

This rearrangement joins TRBV14 to TRBJ2-7, with TRBD1 as a possible D gene (5 bases). Germline V CDR1 and CDR2: SGHDN, FVKESK. Trimming removed 2 bases from V and 2 bases from J, with 13 bases in between. The CDR3 contains 15 residues. The CDR3: CASSQFRVGTYEQYF. CDR3 DNA sequence: TGTGCCAGCAGCCAATTCAGGGTGGGTACCTACGAGCAGTACTTC.

The chain has TRBV4-1 and TRBJ2-1; TRBD2 agrees at 9 bases. The germline V gene encodes CDR1 MGHRA and CDR2 YSYEKL. The length of the CDR3 is 17 residues. V shed 0 bases and J 4 bases; nucleotides not matched to a gene: 7. CDR3 in amino acids: CASSQDFGGGAYNEQFF. Written as DNA, the CDR3 is TGCGCCAGCAGCCAAGATTTTGGCGGGGGGGCTTACAATGAGCAGTTCTTC.

V is TRBV7-9 and J is TRBJ2-6; tentative D call: TRBD1 (5 bases). Between the trimmed V and J ends, which lost 2 bases and 4 bases, there was a span of 15 bases. Germline loops: CDR1 SEHNR, CDR2 FQNEAQ (reference sequence). The length of the CDR3 is 17 residues. The DNA of the CDR3 is TGTGCCAGCAGCTTATTATATATCAGGGCAGGGGCCAACGTCCTGACTTTC. It encodes CASSLLYIRAGANVLTF. The whole variable domain, remainder taken from reference TRBV7-9 and TRBJ2-6, is DTGVSQNPRHKITKRGQNVTFRCDPISEHNRLYWYRQTLGQGPEFLTYFQNEAQLEKSRLLSDRFSAERPKGSFSTLEIQRTEQGDSAMYLCASSLLYIRAGANVLTFGAGSRLTVL.

The V call is TRBV4-3, the J call TRBJ2-2, with no clear D. The germline gives CDR1 LGHNA, CDR2 YSLEER. V lost 0 bases to trimming and J lost 1 base, with 9 bases between them. The CDR3 spans 16 residues. The CDR3: CASSQDVNLNTGELFF. CDR3 in DNA: TGCGCCAGCAGCCAAGACGTGAACTTGAACACCGGGGAGCTGTTTTTT.

The chain joins TRBV4-3 to TRBJ1-1, with D maybe TRBD1 (6 bases). CDR1 is LGHNA, CDR2 YSLEER, per germline. Trimming shortened V by 0 bases and J by 5 bases, and 19 bases separated the two germline ends. There are 17 residues in the CDR3. The CDR3 sequence: CASSQDGAGQGGTEAFF. The CDR3 DNA reads TGCGCCAGCAGCCAAGATGGAGCAGGGCAAGGGGGTACTGAAGCTTTCTTT.

This chain connects TRBV7-9 to TRBJ2-7; tentative D call: TRBD2 (5 bases). From germline, CDR1 is SEHNR and CDR2 FQNEAQ (reference sequence). V was shortened by 5 bases and J by 2 bases, with 13 bases between the two germline ends. The length of the CDR3 is 14 residues. CDR3 DNA sequence: TGTGCCAGCAGCCCCGAGGGCAAGCCCTACGAGCAGTACTTC. This sequence encodes CASSPEGKPYEQYF.

This clone appeared once. The J gene is TRBJ2-7, the V gene TRBV29-1, with D perhaps matching TRBD2 (6 bases). V lost 4 bases and J lost 3, with 10 bases in between. From germline, CDR1 is SQVTM and CDR2 ANQGSEA. CDR3 size: 12 residues. For the CDR3, the DNA is TGCAGCGTTGTGGTGACTAGCTACGAGCAGTACTTC. Encoded protein: CSVVVTSYEQYF.

The J gene is TRBJ2-7, the V gene TRBV6-5; TRBD2 is a possible D gene (5 bases). Germline V CDR1 and CDR2: MNHEY, SVGAGI. Trimming left V 7 bases short and J 0 bases short, with 7 bases between. The CDR3 is 12 residues long. The DNA of the CDR3 is TGTGCCAGCATGGGGAGCTCCTACGAGCAGTACTTC. It codes for CASMGSSYEQYF.

The chain joins TRBV11-2 to TRBJ1-4, with no clear D. V lost 5 bases and J 6 bases, leaving 13 bases between the germline ends. This CDR3 is 14 amino acids long. Per germline, CDR1 SGHAT and CDR2 FQNNGV. The CDR3 region is CASSPRRLDEKLFF. The CDR3 DNA reads as TGTGCCAGCAGCCCGAGGCGGCTGGATGAAAAACTGTTTTTT.

This clone has only a few counts. The chain combines TRBV15 with TRBJ1-6; 12 bases line up with TRBD1. V lost 6 bases to trimming and J lost 6 bases; unmatched junction nucleotides: 18. CDR1 LNHNV and CDR2 YYDKDF come from the germline V gene (reference sequence). The length of the CDR3 is 20 residues. CDR3 in amino acids: CATRPLFGDRGLKANSPLHF. CDR3 nucleotides: TGTGCCACCAGGCCCCTATTCGGGGACAGGGGGCTTAAAGCTAATTCACCCCTCCACTTT.

This chain joins TRBV6-1 and TRBJ1-2, with 9 positions matching TRBD1. Germline lookup yields CDR1 MNHNS and CDR2 SASEGT. This CDR3 has 14 amino acids. V trimming: 6 bases; J trimming: 8 bases; junction bases outside the gene matches: 10. This CDR3 is CASRVKTGGGGYTF. DNA for the CDR3: TGTGCCAGCAGGGTTAAAACAGGGGGCGGCGGCTACACCTTC.

CDR3 protein: CASSTFGLAPIHEQFF. The CDR3, as DNA: TGTGCCAGCAGTACCTTCGGACTAGCGCCCATACATGAGCAGTTCTTC. V gene TRBV27 combines with J gene TRBJ2-1; 9 nucleotides agree with TRBD2. With 5 bases clipped from V and 8 bases from J, the junction kept 13 bases outside the gene matches. Germline V gene lookup returns CDR1 MNHEY and CDR2 SMNVEV (reference sequence). There are 16 residues in the CDR3.

This chain joins TRBV29-1 and TRBJ2-1, with 9 nucleotides matching TRBD2. V dropped 3 bases and J dropped 7; count of bases not matched to a gene: 10. Germline V gives CDR1 SQVTM, CDR2 ANQGSEA. The CDR3 is 15 residues long. CDR3 sequence (DNA): TGCAGCGTTGATTCCCGGACTAGCGAATCGAATGAGCAGTTCTTC. This codes for CSVDSRTSESNEQFF.